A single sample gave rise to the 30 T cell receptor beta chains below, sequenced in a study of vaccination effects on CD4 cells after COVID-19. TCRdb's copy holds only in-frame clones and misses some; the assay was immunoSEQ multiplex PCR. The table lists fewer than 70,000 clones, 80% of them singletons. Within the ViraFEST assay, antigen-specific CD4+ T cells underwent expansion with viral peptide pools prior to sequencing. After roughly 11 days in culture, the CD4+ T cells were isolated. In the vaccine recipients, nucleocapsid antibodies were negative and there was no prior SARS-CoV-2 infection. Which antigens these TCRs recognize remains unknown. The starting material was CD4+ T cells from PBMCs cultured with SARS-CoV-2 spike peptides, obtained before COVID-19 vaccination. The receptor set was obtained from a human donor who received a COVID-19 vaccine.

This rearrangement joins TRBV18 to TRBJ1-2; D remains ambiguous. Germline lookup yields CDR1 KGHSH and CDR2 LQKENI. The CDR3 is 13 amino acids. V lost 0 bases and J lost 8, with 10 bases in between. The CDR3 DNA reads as TGTGCCAGCTCACCACCGGGGAGAATGGGCTACACCTTC. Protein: CASSPPGRMGYTF.

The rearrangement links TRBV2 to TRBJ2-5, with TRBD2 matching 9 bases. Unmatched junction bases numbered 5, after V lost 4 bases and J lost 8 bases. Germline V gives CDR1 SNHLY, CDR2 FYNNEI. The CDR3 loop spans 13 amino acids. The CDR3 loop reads CASSVRLADTQYF. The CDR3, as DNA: TGTGCCAGCAGTGTTAGACTAGCGGACACCCAGTACTTC.

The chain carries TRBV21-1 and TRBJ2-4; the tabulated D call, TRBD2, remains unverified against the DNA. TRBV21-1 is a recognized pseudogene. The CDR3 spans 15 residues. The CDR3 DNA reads TGTGCCAGCAGCGGGGGGAATCTAGCCAAAAACATTCAGTACTTC. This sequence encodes CASSGGNLAKNIQYF.

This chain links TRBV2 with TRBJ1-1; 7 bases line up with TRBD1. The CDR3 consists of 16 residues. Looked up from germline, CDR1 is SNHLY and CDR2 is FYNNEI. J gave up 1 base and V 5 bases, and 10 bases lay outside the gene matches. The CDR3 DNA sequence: TGTGCCAGCAGTCACAGGGGTGGGCTTGAGAACACTGAAGCTTTCTTT. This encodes CASSHRGGLENTEAFF. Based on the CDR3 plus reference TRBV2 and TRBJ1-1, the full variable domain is EPEVTQTPSHQVTQMGQEVILRCVPISNHLYFYWYRQILGQKVEFLVSFYNNEISEKSEIFDDQFSVERPDGSNFTLKIRSTKLEDSAMYFCASSHRGGLENTEAFFGQGTRLTVV.

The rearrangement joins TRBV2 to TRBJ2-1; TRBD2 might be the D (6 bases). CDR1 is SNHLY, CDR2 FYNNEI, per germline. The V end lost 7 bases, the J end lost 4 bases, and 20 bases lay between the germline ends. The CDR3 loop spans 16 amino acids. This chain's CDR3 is CASIRPDAGTYNEQFF. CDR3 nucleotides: TGTGCCAGCATCAGACCTGATGCGGGAACTTACAATGAGCAGTTCTTC.

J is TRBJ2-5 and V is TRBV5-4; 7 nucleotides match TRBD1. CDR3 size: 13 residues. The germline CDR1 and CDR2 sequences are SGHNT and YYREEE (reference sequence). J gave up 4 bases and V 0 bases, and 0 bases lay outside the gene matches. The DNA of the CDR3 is TGTGCCAGCAGCTTGGACAGGGGAGAGACCCAGTACTTC. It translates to CASSLDRGETQYF.

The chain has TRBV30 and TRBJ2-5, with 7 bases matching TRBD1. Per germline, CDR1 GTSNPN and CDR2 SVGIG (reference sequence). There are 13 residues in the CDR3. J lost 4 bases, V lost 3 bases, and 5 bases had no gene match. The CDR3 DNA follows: TGTGCCTGGAGGATTACAGGGGTAGAGACCCAGTACTTC. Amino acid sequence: CAWRITGVETQYF.

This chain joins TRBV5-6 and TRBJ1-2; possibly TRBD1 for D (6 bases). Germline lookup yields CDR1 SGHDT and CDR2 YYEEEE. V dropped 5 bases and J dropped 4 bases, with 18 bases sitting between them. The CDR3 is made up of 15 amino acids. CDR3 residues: CASRGTRGNFYGYTF. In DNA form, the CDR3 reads TGTGCCAGCAGAGGGACAAGGGGAAATTTCTATGGCTACACCTTC.

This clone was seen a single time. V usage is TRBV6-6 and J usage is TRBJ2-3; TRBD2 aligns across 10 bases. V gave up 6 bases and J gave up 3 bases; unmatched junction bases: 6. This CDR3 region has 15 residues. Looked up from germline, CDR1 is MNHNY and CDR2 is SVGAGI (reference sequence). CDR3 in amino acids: CASRSQAGGTDTQYF. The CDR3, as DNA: TGTGCCAGCAGAAGTCAAGCGGGGGGGACAGATACGCAGTATTTT.

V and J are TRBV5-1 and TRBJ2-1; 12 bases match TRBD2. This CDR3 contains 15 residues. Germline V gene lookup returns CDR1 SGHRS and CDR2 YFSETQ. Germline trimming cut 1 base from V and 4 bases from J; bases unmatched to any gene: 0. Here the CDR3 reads CASSLTSGGYNEQFF. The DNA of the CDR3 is TGCGCCAGCAGCTTGACTAGCGGGGGGTACAATGAGCAGTTCTTC.

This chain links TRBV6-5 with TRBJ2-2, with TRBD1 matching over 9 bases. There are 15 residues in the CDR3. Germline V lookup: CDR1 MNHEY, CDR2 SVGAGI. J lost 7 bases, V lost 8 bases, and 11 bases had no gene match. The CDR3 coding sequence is TGTGCCAGCGGGCCGACGGACAGGGGAGTCGGGGAGCTGTTTTTT. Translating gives CASGPTDRGVGELFF.

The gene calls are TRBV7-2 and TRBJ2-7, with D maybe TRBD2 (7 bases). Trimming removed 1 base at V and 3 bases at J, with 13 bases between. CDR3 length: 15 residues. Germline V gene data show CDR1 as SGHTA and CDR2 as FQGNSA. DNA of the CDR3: TGTGCCAGCAGCTTAGGATGGGGGGGCCTCTACGAGCAGTACGTC. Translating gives CASSLGWGGLYEQYV.

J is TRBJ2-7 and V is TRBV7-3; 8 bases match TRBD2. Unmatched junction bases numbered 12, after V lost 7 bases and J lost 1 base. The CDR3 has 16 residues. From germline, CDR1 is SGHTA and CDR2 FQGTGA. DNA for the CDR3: TGTGCCAGCACCACTAGCGATGGCGGGGGGTCCTACGAGCAGTACGTC. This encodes CASTTSDGGGSYEQYV.

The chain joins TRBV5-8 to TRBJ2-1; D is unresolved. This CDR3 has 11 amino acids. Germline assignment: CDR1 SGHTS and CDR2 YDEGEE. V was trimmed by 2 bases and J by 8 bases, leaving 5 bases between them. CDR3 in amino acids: CASSFTHEQFF. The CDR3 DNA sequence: TGTGCCAGCAGCTTCACGCATGAGCAGTTCTTC.

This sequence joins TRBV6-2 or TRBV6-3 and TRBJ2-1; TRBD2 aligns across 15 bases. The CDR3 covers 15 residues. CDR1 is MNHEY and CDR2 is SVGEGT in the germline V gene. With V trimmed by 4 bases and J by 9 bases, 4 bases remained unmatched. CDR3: CASSSGLAGGSEQFF. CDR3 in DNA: TGTGCCAGCAGTTCGGGACTAGCGGGGGGTAGTGAGCAGTTCTTC.

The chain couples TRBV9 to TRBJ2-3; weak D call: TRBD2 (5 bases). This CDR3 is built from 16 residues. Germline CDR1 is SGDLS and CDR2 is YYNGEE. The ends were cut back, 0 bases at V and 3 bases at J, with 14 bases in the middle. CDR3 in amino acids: CASSVGTLSQTDTQYF. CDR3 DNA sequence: TGTGCCAGCAGCGTAGGGACTCTCTCCCAAACAGATACGCAGTATTTT.

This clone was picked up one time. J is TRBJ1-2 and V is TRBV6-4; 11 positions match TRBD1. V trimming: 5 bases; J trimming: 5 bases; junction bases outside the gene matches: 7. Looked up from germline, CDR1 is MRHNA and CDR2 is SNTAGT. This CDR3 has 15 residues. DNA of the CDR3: TGTGCCAGCAGTATCTCGGGACAGGGGGAGTATGGCTACACCTTC. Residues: CASSISGQGEYGYTF.

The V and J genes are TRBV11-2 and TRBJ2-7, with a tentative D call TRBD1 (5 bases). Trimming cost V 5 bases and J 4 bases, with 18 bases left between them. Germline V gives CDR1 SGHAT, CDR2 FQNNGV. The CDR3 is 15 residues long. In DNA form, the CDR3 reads TGTGCCAGCAGCCGAACCTTGGGGCCCGAATACGAGCAGTACGTC. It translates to CASSRTLGPEYEQYV.

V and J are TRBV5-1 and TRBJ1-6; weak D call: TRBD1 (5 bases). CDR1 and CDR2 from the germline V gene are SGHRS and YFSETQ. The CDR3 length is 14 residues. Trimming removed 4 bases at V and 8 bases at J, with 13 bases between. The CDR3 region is CASSRGGIDSPLHF. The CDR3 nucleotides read TGCGCCAGCAGCAGGGGAGGGATTGATTCACCCCTCCACTTT.

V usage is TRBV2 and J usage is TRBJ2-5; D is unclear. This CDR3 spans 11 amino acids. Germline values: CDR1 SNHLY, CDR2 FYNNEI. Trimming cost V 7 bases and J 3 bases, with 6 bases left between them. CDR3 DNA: TGTGCCAGCAAACCCGAAGAGACCCAGTACTTC. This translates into CASKPEETQYF.

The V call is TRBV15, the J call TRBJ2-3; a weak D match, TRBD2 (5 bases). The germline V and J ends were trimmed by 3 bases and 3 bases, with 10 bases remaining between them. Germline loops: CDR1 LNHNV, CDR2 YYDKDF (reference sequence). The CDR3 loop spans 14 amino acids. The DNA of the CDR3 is TGTGCCACCAGCAGGGACTTGGTGACAGATACGCAGTATTTT. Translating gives CATSRDLVTDTQYF.

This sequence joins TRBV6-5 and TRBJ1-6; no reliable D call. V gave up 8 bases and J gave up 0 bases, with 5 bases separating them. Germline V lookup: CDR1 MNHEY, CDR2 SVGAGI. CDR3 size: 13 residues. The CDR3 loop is CASRSSYNSPLHF. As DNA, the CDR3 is TGTGCCAGCCGGAGCTCCTATAATTCACCCCTCCACTTT.

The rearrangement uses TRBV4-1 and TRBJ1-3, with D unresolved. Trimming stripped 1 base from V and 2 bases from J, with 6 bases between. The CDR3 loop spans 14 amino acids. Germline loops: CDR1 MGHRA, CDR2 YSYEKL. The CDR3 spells CASSQVSPGNTIYF. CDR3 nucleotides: TGCGCCAGCAGCCAAGTCAGTCCTGGAAACACCATATATTTT.

CDR3 loop: CASSLMGLGGEQYV. CDR3 DNA sequence: TGTGCCAGCAGTTTAATGGGACTAGGGGGCGAGCAGTACGTC. The chain combines TRBV28 with TRBJ2-7, with TRBD2 matching over 8 bases. V shed 2 bases, J shed 6 bases, and the junction held 6 bases outside the gene matches. This CDR3 is built from 14 residues. Germline-derived CDR1 and CDR2 are MDHEN and SYDVKM.

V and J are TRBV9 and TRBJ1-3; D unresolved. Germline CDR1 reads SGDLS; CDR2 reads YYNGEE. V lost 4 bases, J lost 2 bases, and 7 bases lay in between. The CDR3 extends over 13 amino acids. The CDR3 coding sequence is TGTGCCAGCAGCCCCCGAACTGGAAACACCATATATTTT. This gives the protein CASSPRTGNTIYF.

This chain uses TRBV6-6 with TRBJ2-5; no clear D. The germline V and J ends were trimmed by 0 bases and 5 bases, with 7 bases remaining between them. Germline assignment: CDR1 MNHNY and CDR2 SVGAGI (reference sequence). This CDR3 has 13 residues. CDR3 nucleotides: TGTGCCAGCAGTTACTCGAACTGGGAGACCCAGTACTTC. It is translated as CASSYSNWETQYF.

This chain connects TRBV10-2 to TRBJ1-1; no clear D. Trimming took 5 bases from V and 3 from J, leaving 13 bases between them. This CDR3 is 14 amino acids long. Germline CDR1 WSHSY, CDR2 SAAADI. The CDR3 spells CASSRLQGDTEAFF. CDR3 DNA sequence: TGCGCCAGCAGTCGTTTGCAAGGTGACACTGAAGCTTTCTTT.

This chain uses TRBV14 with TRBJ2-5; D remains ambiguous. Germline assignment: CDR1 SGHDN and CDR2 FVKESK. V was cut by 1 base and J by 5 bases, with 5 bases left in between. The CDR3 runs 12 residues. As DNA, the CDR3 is TGTGCCAGCAGCCAAGGACGGGAGACCCAGTACTTC. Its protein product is CASSQGRETQYF.

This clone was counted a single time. The CDR3 sequence: CASTHLGGPQHF. The CDR3, as DNA: TGTGCCAGCACCCATCTAGGGGGGCCCCAGCATTTT. This chain joins TRBV6-5 and TRBJ1-5; tentative D call: TRBD1 (6 bases). This CDR3 contains 12 residues. Trimming removed 7 bases from V and 9 bases from J, with 13 bases in between. CDR1 is MNHEY, CDR2 SVGAGI, per germline.

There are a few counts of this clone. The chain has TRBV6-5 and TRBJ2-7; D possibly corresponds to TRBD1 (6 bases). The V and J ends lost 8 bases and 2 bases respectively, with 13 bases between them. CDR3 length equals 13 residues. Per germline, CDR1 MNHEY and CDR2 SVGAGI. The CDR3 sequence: CASSQGLTYEQYV. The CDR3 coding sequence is TGTGCCAGCTCCCAGGGGCTAACCTACGAGCAGTACGTC.